These 14 T cell receptor beta chains share one sample of origin, sequenced in a study of cytomegalovirus exposure and HLA in healthy donors. Profiling relied on immunoSEQ multiplex PCR, and the TCRdb table lists in-frame clones only, not all of them. The sample lists about 200,000 clones, less than 90% seen once, with 4.5% to 6% in the top ten. Specimen: PBMCs. The receptor source for this set is a woman between 18 and 29 years old in good health and CMV-seronegative.

The chain has TRBV4-1 and TRBJ2-7, with 8 bases aligning to TRBD2. CDR3 length equals 17 residues. CDR1 and CDR2 from the germline V gene are MGHRA and YSYEKL. The V gene end was trimmed by 0 bases and the J gene end by 0 bases; junction bases not matched to a gene: 7. CDR3 protein: CASSQDRRAGVSYEQYF. The CDR3 coding sequence is TGCGCCAGCAGCCAAGATCGGAGAGCGGGGGTCTCCTACGAGCAGTACTTC.

This rearrangement joins TRBV2 to TRBJ2-1; 7 bases fit TRBD1. CDR1 and CDR2 from the germline V gene are SNHLY and FYNNEI. The CDR3 length is 15 residues. The junction had 8 bases not matched to a gene; V was cut back by 5 bases and J by 4 bases. The CDR3 here is CASSFRDRIYNEQFF. CDR3 DNA sequence: TGTGCCAGCAGTTTCCGGGACAGAATATACAATGAGCAGTTCTTC.

The chain has TRBV5-1 and TRBJ1-5; D uncertain. In germline, CDR1 is SGHRS, CDR2 YFSETQ. The V end lost 4 bases, the J end lost 6 bases, and 17 bases lay between the germline ends. The CDR3 consists of 15 residues. The CDR3 nucleotides read TGCGCCAGCAGCCCCCACTCCCTCCCCCCTCAGCCCCAGCATTTT. It specifies CASSPHSLPPQPQHF.

The chain employs TRBV7-8 and TRBJ2-7; no definite D call. CDR3 size: 15 residues. From germline, CDR1 is SGHVS and CDR2 FQNEAQ. V dropped 1 base and J dropped 3 bases, with 13 bases sitting between them. This CDR3 reads CASSLGVPTVYEQYF. The CDR3 DNA follows: TGTGCCAGCAGCTTAGGGGTCCCCACCGTCTACGAGCAGTACTTC.

This clone was counted a few times. This chain links TRBV5-1 with TRBJ1-4; possible D gene TRBD1, 6 bases. The germline V and J ends were trimmed by 0 bases and 5 bases, with 11 bases remaining between them. This CDR3 has 15 residues. The germline CDR1 and CDR2 sequences are SGHRS and YFSETQ. This CDR3 is CASSLVGGENEKLFF. In DNA, the CDR3 is TGCGCCAGCAGCTTGGTGGGGGGCGAAAATGAAAAACTGTTTTTT.

The CDR3 sequence is CASTTIRSSEAFF. Written as DNA, the CDR3 is TGTGCCAGCACTACCATTCGGAGTTCGGAAGCTTTCTTT. The chain has TRBV6-5 and TRBJ1-1; the D is unclear. CDR1 MNHEY and CDR2 SVGAGI come from the germline V gene. The V end lost 7 bases, the J end lost 8 bases, and 17 bases lay between the germline ends. The CDR3 extends over 13 amino acids.

This clone was recorded only once. This chain joins TRBV29-1 and TRBJ2-3; D is undetermined. This CDR3 has 15 residues. Trimming removed 7 bases at V and 0 bases at J, with 17 bases between. The germline V gene has CDR1 SQVTM and CDR2 ANQGSEA. CDR3: CSGARYRDSTDTQYF. CDR3 DNA: TGCAGCGGGGCGAGGTACAGAGATAGCACAGATACGCAGTATTTT.

The chain links TRBV6-1 to TRBJ1-6; TRBD1 is a possible D gene (6 bases). Germline V gene lookup returns CDR1 MNHNS and CDR2 SASEGT. V was pared by 6 bases and J by 13 bases, with 16 bases between. CDR3 length: 13 amino acids. Here the CDR3 reads CASRRDTVIPLHF. The CDR3 bases are TGTGCCAGCAGACGGGACACGGTTATTCCCCTCCACTTT.

The genes are TRBV6-4 and TRBJ1-6; no reliable D call. Per the germline V gene, CDR1 is MRHNA and CDR2 is SNTAGT. Trimming took off 3 bases at V and 9 bases at J, with 6 bases between the two ends. CDR3 length: 12 residues. The CDR3 nucleotides read TGTGCCAGCAGTGAAGGCGGTTCACCCCTCCACTTT. Protein product: CASSEGGSPLHF.

CDR3 region: CASSLVNLNTEAFF. The CDR3 DNA is TGTGCCAGCAGCTTAGTGAATTTGAACACTGAAGCTTTCTTT. The V call is TRBV7-8, the J call TRBJ1-1, with D uncertain. V was pared by 1 base and J by 0 bases, with 6 bases between. The CDR3 covers 14 residues. Per germline, CDR1 SGHVS and CDR2 FQNEAQ.

This chain connects TRBV5-6 to TRBJ2-7, with unresolved D. V was trimmed by 6 bases and J by 3 bases, leaving 22 bases between them. This CDR3 has 16 amino acids. Per the germline V gene, CDR1 is SGHDT and CDR2 is YYEEEE. The CDR3 coding sequence is TGTGCCAGCACTCGGGCGGCAGTACTACCCATCTACGAGCAGTACTTC. This codes for CASTRAAVLPIYEQYF.

The chain has TRBV11-3 and TRBJ2-1; D not certain. The germline V gene has CDR1 SGHNT and CDR2 YENEEA. This CDR3 comprises 15 residues. V was clipped by 5 bases and J by 0 bases, with 11 bases between them. CDR3 bases: TGTGCCAGCAGCCAGAGGACGGCCTCCTACAATGAGCAGTTCTTC. The encoded protein is CASSQRTASYNEQFF.

Worth noting for this clone: At one boundary the junction diverges from the germline segment, which might be a read error. The chain carries TRBV6-1 and TRBJ2-3; 10 nucleotides align to TRBD2. CDR3 length: 15 residues. CDR1 MNHNS and CDR2 SASEGT come from the germline V gene. CDR3 in DNA: TGTGCCAGCAGGGAAGCGGGAGGGCCAACAGATACGCAGTATTTT. It codes for CASREAGGPTDTQYF.

This chain links TRBV2 with TRBJ1-4; D is undetermined. This CDR3 spans 14 amino acids. The V end lost 7 bases, the J end lost 5 bases, and 14 bases lay between the germline ends. The germline V gene has CDR1 SNHLY and CDR2 FYNNEI. The CDR3 is CASIEPRRNEKLFF. In DNA form, the CDR3 reads TGTGCCAGCATCGAACCCCGGCGGAATGAAAAACTGTTTTTT.